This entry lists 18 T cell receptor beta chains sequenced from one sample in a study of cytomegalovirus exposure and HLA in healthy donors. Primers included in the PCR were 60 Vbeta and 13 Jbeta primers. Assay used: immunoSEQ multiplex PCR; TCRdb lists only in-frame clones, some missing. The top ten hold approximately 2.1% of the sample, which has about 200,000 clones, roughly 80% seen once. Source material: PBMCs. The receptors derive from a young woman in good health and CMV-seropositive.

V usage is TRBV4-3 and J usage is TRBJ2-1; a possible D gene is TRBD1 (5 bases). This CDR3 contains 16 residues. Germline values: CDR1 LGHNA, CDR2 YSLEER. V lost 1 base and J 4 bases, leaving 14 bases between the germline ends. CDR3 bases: TGCGCCAGCAGCCAAGCACTCTTAGGGGCATACAATGAGCAGTTCTTC. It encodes CASSQALLGAYNEQFF.

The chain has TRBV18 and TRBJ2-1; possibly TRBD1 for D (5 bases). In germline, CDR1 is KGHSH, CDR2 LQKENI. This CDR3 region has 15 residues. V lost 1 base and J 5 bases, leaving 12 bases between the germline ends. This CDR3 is CASSPQGKGNNEQFF. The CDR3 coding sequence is TGTGCCAGCTCACCACAGGGGAAAGGTAACAATGAGCAGTTCTTC.

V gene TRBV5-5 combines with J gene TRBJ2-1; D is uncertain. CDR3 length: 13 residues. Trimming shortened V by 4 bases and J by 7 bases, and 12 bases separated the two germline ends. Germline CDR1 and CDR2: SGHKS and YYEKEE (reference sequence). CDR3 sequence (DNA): TGTGCCAGCAGCCCCTCTAACCGGAATGAGCAGTTCTTC. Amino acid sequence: CASSPSNRNEQFF.

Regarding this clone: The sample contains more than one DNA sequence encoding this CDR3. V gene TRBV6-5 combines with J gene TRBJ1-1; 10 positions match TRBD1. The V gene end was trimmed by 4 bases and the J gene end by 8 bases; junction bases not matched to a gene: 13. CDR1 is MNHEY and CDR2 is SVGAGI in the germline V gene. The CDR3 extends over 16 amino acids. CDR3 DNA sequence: TGTGCCAGCAGTTGGACAGGGGGGAGGACCTTCACCGAAGCTTTCTTT. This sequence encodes CASSWTGGRTFTEAFF.

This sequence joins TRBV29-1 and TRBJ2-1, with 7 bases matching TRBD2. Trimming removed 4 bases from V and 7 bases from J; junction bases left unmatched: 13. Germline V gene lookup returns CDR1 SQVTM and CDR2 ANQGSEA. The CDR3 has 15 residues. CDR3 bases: TGCAGCGTTGTTGAGCGGTTGAGGGAGGGTAATGAGCAGTTCTTC. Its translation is CSVVERLREGNEQFF.

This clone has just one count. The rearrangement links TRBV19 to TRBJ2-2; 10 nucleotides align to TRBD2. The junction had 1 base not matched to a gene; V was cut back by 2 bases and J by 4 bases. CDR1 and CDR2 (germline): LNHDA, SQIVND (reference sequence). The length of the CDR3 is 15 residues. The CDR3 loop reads CASSIRLAGTGELFF. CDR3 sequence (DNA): TGTGCCAGTAGTATAAGACTAGCGGGCACCGGGGAGCTGTTTTTT. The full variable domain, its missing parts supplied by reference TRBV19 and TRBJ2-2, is DGGITQSPKYLFRKEGQNVTLSCEQNLNHDAMYWYRQDPGQGLRLIYYSQIVNDFQKGDIAEGYSVSREKKESFPLTVTSAQKNPTAFYLCASSIRLAGTGELFFGEGSRLTVL.

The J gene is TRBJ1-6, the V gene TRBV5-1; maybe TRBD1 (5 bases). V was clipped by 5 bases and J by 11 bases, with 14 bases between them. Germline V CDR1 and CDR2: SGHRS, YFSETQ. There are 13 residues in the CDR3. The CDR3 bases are TGCGCCAGCAGTTTTACCGGGACTGCACCCCTCCACTTT. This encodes CASSFTGTAPLHF.

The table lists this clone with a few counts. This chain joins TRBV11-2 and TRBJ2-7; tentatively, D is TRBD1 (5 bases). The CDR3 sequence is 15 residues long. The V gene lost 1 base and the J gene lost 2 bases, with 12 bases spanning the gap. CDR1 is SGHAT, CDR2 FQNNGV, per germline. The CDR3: CASSLAGAYPYEQYF. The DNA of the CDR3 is TGTGCCAGCAGCTTAGCTGGGGCCTACCCCTACGAGCAGTACTTC.

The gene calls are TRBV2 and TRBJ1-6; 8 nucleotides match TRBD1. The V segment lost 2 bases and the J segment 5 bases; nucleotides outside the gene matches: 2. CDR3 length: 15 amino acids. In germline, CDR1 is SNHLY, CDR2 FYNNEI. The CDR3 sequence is CASSELGQDNSPLHF. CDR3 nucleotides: TGTGCCAGCAGTGAATTGGGACAGGATAATTCACCCCTCCACTTT.

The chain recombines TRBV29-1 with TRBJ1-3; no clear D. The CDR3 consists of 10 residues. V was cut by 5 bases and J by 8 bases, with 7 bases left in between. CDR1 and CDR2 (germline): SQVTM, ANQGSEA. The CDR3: CSVQEDTIYF. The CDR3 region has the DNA TGCAGCGTTCAGGAAGACACCATATATTTT.

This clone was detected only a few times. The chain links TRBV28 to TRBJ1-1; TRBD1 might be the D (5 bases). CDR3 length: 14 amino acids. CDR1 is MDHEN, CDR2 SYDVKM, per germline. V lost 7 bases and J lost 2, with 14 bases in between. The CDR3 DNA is TGTGCCAGCACCCTCGGACATCCTAACACTGAAGCTTTCTTT. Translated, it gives CASTLGHPNTEAFF.

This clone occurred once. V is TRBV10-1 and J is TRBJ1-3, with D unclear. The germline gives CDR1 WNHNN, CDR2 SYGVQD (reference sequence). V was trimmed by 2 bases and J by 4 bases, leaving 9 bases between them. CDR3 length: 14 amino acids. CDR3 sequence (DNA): TGCGCCAGCAGTGAGAATAACAGAGGAAACACCATATATTTT. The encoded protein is CASSENNRGNTIYF.

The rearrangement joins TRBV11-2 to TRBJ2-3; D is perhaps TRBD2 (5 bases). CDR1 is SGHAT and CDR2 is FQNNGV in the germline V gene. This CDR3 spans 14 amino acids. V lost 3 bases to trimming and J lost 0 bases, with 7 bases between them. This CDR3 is CASSFRGSTDTQYF. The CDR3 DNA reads TGTGCCAGCAGCTTTCGGGGAAGCACAGATACGCAGTATTTT.

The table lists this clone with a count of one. Here the CDR3 reads CASSDNISGATQYF. CDR3 nucleotide sequence: TGTGCCAGCAGTGACAATATCAGCGGGGCCACACAGTACTTC. This chain links TRBV6-1 with TRBJ2-5; 7 nucleotides agree with TRBD2. The J segment lost 11 bases and the V segment lost 3 bases, leaving 12 bases of the junction unmatched. The CDR3 spans 14 residues. CDR1 and CDR2 from the germline V gene are MNHNS and SASEGT.

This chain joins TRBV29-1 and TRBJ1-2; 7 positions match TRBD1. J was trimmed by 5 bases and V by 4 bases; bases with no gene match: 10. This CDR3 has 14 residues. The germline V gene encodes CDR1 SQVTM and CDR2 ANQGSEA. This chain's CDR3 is CSVVATGWGYGYTF. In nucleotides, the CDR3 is TGCAGCGTTGTAGCGACAGGGTGGGGATATGGCTACACCTTC.

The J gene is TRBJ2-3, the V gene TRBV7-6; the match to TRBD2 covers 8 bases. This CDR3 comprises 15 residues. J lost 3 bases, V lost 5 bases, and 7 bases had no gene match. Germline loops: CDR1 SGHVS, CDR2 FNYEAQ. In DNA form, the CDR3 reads TGTGCCAGCAGCATAGGGGCGGGAGGAACAGATACGCAGTATTTT. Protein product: CASSIGAGGTDTQYF. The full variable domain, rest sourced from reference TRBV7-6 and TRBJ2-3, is GAGVSQSPRYKVTKRGQDVALRCDPISGHVSLYWYRQALGQGPEFLTYFNYEAQQDKSGLPNDRFSAERPEGSISTLTIQRTEQRDSAMYRCASSIGAGGTDTQYFGPGTRLTVL.

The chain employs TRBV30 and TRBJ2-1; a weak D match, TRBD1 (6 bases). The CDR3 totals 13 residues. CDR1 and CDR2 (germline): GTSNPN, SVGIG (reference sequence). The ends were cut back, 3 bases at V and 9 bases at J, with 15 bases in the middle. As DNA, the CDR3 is TGTGCCTGGAGCGATAACAGGGAAGGTGAGCAGTTCTTC. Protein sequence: CAWSDNREGEQFF.

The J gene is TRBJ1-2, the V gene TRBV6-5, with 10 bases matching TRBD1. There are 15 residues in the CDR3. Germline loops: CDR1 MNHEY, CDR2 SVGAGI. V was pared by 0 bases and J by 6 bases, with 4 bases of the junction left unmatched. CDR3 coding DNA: TGTGCCAGCAGTTACTCCCGACAGGGGGCTAATGGCTACACCTTC. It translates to CASSYSRQGANGYTF.